This T cell receptor (beta chain) was sequenced during a study of T-cell reconstitution after alpha-beta-depleted transplantation in children. CDR3 length: 14 amino acids. CDR1 LGHNA and CDR2 YSLEER come from the germline V gene. The V gene end was trimmed by 0 bases and the J gene end by 5 bases; junction bases not matched to a gene: 4. Unique molecular identifiers were used in preparing the TCRbeta library. TCRdb re-derived calls from the PCR reads in MiXCR, one entry per CDR3 protein. The data hold approximately 490,000 distinct CDR3 sequences, with about 10% observed a single time. This clonotype was detected only a few times.

J is TRBJ2-7 and V is TRBV4-3, with TRBD1 matching over 7 bases. This TCR derives from a child aged 2-15 years with inherited bone marrow failure, due to receive a stem cell transplant. Sequenced material: PBMCs, taken before TCRalphabeta/CD19-depleted stem cell transplant. In DNA, the CDR3 is TGCGCCAGCAGCCAAGATTACAGGGGCAACGAGCAGTACTTC. Encoded protein: CASSQDYRGNEQYF.